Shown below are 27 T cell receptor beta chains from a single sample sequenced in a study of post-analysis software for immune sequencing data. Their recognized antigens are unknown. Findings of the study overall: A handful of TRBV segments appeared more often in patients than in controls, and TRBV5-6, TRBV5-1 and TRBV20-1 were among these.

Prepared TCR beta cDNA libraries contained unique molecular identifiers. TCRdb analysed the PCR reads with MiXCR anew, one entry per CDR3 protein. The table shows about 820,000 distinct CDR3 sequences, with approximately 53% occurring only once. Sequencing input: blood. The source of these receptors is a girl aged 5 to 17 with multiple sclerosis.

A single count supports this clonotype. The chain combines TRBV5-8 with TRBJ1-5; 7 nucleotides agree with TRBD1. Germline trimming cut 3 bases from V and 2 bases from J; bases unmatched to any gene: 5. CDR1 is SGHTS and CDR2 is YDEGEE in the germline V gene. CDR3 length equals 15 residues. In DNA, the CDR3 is TGTGCCAGCAGCTCCATTGGGACAGGCAATCAGCCCCAGCATTTT. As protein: CASSSIGTGNQPQHF.

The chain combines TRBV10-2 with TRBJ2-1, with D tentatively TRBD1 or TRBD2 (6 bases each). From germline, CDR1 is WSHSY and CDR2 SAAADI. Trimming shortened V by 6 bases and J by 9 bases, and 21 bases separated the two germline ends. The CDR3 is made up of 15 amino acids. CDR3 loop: CASSRQPGAIIEQFF. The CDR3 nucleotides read TGCGCCAGCAGCCGACAACCGGGGGCAATAATTGAGCAGTTCTTC.

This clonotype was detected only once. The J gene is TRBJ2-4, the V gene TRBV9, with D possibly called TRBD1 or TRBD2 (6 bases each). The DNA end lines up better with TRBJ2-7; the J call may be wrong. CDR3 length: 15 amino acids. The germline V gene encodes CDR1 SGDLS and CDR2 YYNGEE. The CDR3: CASSPSRGRSHEQYF. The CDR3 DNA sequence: TGTGCCAGCAGCCCGAGTAGGGGGAGGAGCCACGAGCAGTACTTC.

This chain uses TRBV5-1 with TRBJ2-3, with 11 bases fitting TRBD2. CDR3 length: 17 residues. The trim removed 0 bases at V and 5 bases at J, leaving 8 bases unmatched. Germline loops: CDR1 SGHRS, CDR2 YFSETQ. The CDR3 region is CASSLASTSGAGDTQYF. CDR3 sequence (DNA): TGCGCCAGCAGCTTGGCCTCGACTAGCGGGGCTGGAGATACGCAGTATTTT. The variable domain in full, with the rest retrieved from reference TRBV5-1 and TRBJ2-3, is KAGVTQTPRYLIKTRGQQVTLSCSPISGHRSVSWYQQTPGQGLQFLFEYFSETQRNKGNFPGRFSGRQFSNSRSEMNVSTLELGDSALYLCASSLASTSGAGDTQYFGPGTRLTVL.

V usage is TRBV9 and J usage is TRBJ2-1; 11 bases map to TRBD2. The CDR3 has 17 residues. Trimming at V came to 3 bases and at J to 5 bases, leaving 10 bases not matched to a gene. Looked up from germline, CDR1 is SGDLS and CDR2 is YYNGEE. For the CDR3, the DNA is TGTGCCAGCAGCGAGCGACAACTAGCGGGAGTAGACAATGAGCAGTTCTTC. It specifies CASSERQLAGVDNEQFF.

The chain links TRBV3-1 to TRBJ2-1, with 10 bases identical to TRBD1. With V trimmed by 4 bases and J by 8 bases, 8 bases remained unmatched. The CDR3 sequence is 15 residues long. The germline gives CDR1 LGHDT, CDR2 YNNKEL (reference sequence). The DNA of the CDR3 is TGTGCCAGCAGCCCTTGGGACAGGGGAAGAGATGAGCAGTTCTTC. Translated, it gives CASSPWDRGRDEQFF.

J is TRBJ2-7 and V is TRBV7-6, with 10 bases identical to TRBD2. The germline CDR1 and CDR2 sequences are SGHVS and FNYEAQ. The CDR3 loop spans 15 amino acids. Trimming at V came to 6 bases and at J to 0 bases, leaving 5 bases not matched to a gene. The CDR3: CASSFRTSGSYEQYF. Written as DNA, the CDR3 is TGTGCCAGCAGTTTTCGGACTAGCGGCTCCTACGAGCAGTACTTC.

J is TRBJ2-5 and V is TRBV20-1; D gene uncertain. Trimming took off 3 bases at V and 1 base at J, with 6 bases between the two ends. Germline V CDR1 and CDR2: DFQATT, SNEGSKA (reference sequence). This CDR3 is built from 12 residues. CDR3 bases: TGCAGTGCTAGGAAAATCCAAGAGACCCAGTACTTC. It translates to CSARKIQETQYF.

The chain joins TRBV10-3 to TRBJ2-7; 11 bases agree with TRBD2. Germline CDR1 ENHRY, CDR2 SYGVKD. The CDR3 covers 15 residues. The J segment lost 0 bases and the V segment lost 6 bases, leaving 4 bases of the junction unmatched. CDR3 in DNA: TGTGCCATCAGCCCCGGGACTAGCGGCTCCTACGAGCAGTACTTC. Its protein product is CAISPGTSGSYEQYF.

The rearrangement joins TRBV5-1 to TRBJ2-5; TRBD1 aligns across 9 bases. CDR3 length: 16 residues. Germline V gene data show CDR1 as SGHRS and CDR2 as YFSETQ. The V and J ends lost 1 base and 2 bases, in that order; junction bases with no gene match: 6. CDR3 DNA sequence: TGCGCCAGCAGCTTGTCCGGACAGGGGTTTCAAGAGACCCAGTACTTC. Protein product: CASSLSGQGFQETQYF.

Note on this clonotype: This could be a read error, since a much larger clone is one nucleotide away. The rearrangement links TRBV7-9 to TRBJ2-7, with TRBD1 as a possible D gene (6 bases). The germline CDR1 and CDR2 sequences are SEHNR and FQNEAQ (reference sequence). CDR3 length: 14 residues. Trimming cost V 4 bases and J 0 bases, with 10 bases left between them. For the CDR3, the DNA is TGTGCCAGCAGCTCCCGGGACAACTCCTACGAGCAGTACTTC. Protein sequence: CASSSRDNSYEQYF. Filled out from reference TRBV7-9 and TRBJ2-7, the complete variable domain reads DTGVSQNPRHKITKRGQNVTFRCDPISEHNRLYWYRQTLGQGPEFLTYFQNEAQLEKSRLLSDRFSAERPKGSFSTLEIQRTEQGDSAMYLCASSSRDNSYEQYFGPGTRLTVT.

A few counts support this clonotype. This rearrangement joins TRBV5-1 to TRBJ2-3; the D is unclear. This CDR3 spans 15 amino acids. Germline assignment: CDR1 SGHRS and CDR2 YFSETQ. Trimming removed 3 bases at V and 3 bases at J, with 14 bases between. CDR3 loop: CASSSWTAGTDTQYF. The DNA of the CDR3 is TGCGCCAGCAGCTCCTGGACCGCCGGTACAGATACGCAGTATTTT.

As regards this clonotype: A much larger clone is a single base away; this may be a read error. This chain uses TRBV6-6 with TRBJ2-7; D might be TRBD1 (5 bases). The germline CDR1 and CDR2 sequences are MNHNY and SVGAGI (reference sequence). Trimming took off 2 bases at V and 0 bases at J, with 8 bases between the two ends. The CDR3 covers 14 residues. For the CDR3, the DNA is TGTGCCAGCAGTTACGCAGGGAACTCCTACGAGCAGTACTTC. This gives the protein CASSYAGNSYEQYF.

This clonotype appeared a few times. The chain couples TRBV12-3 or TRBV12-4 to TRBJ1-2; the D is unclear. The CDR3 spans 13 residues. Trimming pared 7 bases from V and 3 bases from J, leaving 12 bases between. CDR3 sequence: CASTEGRDYGYTF. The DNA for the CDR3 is TGTGCCAGCACGGAGGGTCGGGACTATGGCTACACCTTC.

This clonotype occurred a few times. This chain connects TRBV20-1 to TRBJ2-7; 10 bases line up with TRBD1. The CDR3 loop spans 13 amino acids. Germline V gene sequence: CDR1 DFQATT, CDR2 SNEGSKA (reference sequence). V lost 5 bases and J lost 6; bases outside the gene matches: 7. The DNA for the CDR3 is TGCAGTGCTCGGGGGACAGGGGCCCTCGAGCAGTACTTC. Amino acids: CSARGTGALEQYF.

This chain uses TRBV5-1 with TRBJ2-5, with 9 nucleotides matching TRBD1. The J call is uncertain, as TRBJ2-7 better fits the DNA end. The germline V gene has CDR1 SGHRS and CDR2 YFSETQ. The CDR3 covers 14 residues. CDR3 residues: CASSSLGTGSEQYF. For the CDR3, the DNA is TGCGCCAGCAGCTCGTTGGGGACAGGGAGCGAGCAGTACTTC.

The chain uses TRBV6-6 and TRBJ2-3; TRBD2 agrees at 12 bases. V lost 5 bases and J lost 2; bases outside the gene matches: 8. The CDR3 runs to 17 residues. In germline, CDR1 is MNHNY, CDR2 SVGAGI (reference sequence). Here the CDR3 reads CASSRGLAGRTTDTQYF. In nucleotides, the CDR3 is TGTGCCAGCAGTAGGGGACTAGCGGGCCGGACCACAGATACGCAGTATTTT.

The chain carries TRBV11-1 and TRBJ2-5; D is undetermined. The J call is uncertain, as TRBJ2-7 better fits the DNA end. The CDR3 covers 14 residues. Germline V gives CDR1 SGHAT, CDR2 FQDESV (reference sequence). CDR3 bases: TGTGCCAGCAGCTTAGCCGTTCAAGGTGGCGAGCAGTACTTC. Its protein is CASSLAVQGGEQYF.

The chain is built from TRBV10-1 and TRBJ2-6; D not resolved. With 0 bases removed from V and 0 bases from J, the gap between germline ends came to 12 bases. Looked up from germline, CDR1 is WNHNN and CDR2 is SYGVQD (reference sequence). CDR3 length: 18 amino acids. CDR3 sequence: CASSESLKEHSGANVLTF. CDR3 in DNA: TGCGCCAGCAGTGAGTCCTTGAAGGAACACTCTGGGGCCAACGTCCTGACTTTC.

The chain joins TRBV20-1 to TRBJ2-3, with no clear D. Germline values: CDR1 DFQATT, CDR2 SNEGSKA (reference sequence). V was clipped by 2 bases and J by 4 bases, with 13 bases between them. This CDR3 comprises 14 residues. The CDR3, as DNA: TGCAGTGCTAGAACCGCCAGCCTCCCAGATACGCAGTATTTT. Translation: CSARTASLPDTQYF.

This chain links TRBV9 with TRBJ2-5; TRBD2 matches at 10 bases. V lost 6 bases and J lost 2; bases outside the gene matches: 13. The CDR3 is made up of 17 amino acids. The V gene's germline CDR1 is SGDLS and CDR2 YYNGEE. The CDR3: CASNGLAGEEGQETQYF. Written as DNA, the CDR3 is TGTGCCAGCAACGGGCTAGCGGGAGAAGAGGGACAAGAGACCCAGTACTTC.

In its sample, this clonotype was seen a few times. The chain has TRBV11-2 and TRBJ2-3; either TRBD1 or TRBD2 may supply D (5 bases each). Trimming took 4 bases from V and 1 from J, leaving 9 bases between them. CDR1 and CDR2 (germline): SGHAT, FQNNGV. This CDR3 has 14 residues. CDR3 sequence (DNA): TGTGCCAGCAGCTCATGGGACCGCACAGATACGCAGTATTTT. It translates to CASSSWDRTDTQYF.

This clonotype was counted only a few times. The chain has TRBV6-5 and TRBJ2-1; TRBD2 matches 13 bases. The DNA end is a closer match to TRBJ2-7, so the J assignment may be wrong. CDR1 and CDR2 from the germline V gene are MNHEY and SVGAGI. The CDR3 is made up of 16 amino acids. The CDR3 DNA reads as TGTGCCAGCAGCGGACTAGCGGGGGACACCTACAATGAGCAGTACTTC. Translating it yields CASSGLAGDTYNEQYF.

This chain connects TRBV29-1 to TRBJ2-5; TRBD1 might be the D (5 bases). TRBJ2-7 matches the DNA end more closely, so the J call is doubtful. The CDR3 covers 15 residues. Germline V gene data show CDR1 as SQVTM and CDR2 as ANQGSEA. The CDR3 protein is CSVESRASHLSEQYF. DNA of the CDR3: TGCAGCGTTGAGAGCAGGGCCTCTCATTTGAGCGAGCAGTACTTC.

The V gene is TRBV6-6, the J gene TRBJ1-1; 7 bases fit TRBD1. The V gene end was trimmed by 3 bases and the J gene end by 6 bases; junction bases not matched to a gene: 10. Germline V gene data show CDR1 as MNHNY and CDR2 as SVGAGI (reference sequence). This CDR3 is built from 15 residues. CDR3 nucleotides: TGTGCCAGCAGTTATGGGGGGAGCAGGGGGGCTGAAGCTTTCTTT. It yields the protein CASSYGGSRGAEAFF.

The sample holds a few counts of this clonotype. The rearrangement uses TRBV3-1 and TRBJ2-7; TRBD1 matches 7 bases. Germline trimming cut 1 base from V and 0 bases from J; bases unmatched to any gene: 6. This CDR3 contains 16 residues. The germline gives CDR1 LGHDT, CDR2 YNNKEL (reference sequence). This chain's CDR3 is CASSQVAGGSSYEQYF. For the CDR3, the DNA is TGTGCCAGCAGCCAAGTCGCAGGGGGTTCCTCCTACGAGCAGTACTTC.

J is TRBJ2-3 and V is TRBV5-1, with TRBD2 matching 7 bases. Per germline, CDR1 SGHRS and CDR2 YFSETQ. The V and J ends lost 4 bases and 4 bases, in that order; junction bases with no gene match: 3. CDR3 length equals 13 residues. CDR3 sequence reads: CASSGRVADTQYF. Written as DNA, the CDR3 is TGCGCCAGCAGCGGGAGGGTGGCAGATACGCAGTATTTT.